The present T cell receptor beta chain was sequenced within a study of metastatic and nonmetastatic thyroid tumors. Turning to the study itself: For malignant and benign thyroid patients, tumor or nodule tissue and blood were the sources whose repertoires were compared.

General study findings and limits: It was reportedly found that TCR beta diversity was significantly higher in malignant thyroid tumors than in benign nodules, a difference seen in both blood and tumor samples.

By share of the sample, this clone is medium-sized. Its target is not known. Original analysis: A papillary thyroid cancer distant-metastasis classifier was built from CDR3 differences across clinicopathological groups. MiXCR re-clonotyped the PCR reads for TCRdb. It is TCRdb's table, rather than the study itself, that gives the V and J calls and clone size. The sample holds 15,000 to 20,000 clones, 25% to 30% seen once. Treatment of any kind had been given to no patient before thyroid surgery. The sample was tumor tissue. The receptor's source is a male donor with papillary thyroid cancer or a benign thyroid nodule (not recorded which). Some clones in this sample may be carry-over from other donors' samples.

The CDR3 is CASRRTYRGAGNTIYF. Written as DNA, the CDR3 is TGTGCCAGCAGGCGAACTTACAGGGGTGCTGGAAACACCATATATTTT. The chain combines TRBV6-1 with TRBJ1-3; 7 bases are a match to TRBD1. V gave up 6 bases and J gave up 2 bases; unmatched junction bases: 10. This CDR3 is 16 amino acids long. Germline V gene lookup returns CDR1 MNHNS and CDR2 SASEGT.